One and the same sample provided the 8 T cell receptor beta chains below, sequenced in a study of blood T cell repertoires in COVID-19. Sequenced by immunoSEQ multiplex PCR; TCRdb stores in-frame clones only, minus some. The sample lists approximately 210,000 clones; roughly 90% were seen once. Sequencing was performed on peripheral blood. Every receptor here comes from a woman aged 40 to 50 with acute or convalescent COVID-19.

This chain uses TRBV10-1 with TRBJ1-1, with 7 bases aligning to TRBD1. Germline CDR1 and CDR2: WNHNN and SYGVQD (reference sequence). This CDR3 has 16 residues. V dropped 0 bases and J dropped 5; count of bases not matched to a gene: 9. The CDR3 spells CASSESGRGVGTEAFF. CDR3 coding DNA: TGCGCCAGCAGTGAGTCTGGCAGGGGGGTCGGAACTGAAGCTTTCTTT.

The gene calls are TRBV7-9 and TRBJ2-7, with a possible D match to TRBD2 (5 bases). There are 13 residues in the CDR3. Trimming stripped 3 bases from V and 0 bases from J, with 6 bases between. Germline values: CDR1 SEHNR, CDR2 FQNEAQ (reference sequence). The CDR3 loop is CASSFGSSYEQYV. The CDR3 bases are TGTGCCAGCAGCTTTGGGAGCTCCTACGAGCAGTACGTC.

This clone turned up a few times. Here the CDR3 reads CASSLPSRGTGGGKLFF. The CDR3 DNA is TGTGCCAGCAGCTTACCCTCCCGCGGGACAGGGGGCGGAAAACTGTTTTTT. V is TRBV7-6 and J is TRBJ1-4; TRBD1 matches 12 bases. The germline V gene has CDR1 SGHVS and CDR2 FNYEAQ. The CDR3 is 17 residues long. The V gene end was trimmed by 2 bases and the J gene end by 10 bases; junction bases not matched to a gene: 11. Full variable domain (outside the CDR3, taken from reference TRBV7-6 and TRBJ1-4): GAGVSQSPRYKVTKRGQDVALRCDPISGHVSLYWYRQALGQGPEFLTYFNYEAQQDKSGLPNDRFSAERPEGSISTLTIQRTEQRDSAMYRCASSLPSRGTGGGKLFFGSGTQLSVL.

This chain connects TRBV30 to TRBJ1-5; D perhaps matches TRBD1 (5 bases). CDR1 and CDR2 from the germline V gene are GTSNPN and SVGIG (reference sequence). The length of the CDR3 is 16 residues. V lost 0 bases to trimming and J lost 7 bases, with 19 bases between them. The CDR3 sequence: CAWSVGAGGLGQPQHF. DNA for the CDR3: TGTGCCTGGAGTGTTGGGGCAGGCGGTTTGGGACAGCCCCAGCATTTT.

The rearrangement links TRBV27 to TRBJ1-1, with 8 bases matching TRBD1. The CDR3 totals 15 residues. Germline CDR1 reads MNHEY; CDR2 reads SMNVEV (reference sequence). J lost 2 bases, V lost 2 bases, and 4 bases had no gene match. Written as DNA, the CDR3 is TGTGCCAGCAGTTTAGGGACAGGCGGCAACACTGAAGCTTTCTTT. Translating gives CASSLGTGGNTEAFF.

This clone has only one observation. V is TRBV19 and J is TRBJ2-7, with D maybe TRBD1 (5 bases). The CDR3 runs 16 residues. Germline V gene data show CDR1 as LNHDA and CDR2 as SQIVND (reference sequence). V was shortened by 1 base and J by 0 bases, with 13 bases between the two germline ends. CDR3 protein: CASSIVRGRDSYEQYV. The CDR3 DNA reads TGTGCCAGTAGTATAGTAAGGGGCAGGGACTCCTACGAGCAGTACGTC.

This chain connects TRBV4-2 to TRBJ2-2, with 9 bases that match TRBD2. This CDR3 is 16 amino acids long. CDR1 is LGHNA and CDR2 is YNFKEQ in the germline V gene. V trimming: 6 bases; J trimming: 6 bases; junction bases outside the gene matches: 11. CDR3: CASRQPGLAVAGELFF. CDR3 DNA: TGTGCCAGCAGGCAACCGGGACTAGCTGTTGCCGGGGAGCTGTTTTTT.

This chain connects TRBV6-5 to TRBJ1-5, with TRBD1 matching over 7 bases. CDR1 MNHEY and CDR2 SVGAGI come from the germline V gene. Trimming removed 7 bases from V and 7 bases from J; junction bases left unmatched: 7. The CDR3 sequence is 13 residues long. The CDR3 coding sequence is TGTGCCAGCACCCGACAGGGTTTACAGCCCCAGCATTTT. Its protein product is CASTRQGLQPQHF.